This note documents a single TCR beta chain sequence. The antigen is unknown. This sample was included in a study of tumor-infiltrating lymphocytes in primary liver carcinoma. Study context: Sample yields, roughly 3.65 to 7.13 million productive TCRbeta reads, were similar across the tissue types. Notes on the study in general: Tumors had a significantly higher top-250-clone fraction than blood (p = 0.039).

The CDR3 is made up of 14 amino acids. Trimming cost V 7 bases and J 4 bases, with 16 bases left between them. TCR beta cDNA was reverse-transcribed from roughly 520 ng of total RNA. The reaction used a constant-region primer and ProtoScript II reverse transcriptase. Sequencing libraries for TCR beta derived from three nested multiplex PCR rounds that used slightly modified ARM-PCR. Investigators reported that the first two PCR rounds, at around 10 cycles each, used TRBV1-TRBV30 forward primers with a C-beta reverse primer. TCRdb itself ran the multiplex PCR reads through MiXCR, one entry per CDR3 protein. The table has 150,000 to 200,000 distinct CDR3 sequences, roughly 60% seen once. The researchers obtained blood RNA from unsorted whole blood and also extracted germline DNA. These patients lived with chronic HBV infection and had never been treated.

This sequence joins TRBV12-3 or TRBV12-4 and TRBJ2-5, with D unresolved. This clonotype was sampled from a middle-aged man with primary liver carcinoma and hepatitis B virus infection. Specimen: peripheral blood. The CDR3 DNA sequence: TGTGCCAGCATCACCCATGGACGAGGAGAGACCCAGTACTTC. Amino acids: CASITHGRGETQYF.